The 30 T cell receptor beta chains given below trace back to one sample, sequenced in a study of graft-versus-host responses after intestinal transplantation. These receptors have no known antigen. Generated by immunoSEQ multiplex PCR, the TCRdb table keeps only in-frame clones and is missing some. The sample records tens of thousands of clones, roughly 92% being singletons. The sample in question was unstimulated CD4+ T cells sorted from spleen or lymph node cells, obtained before intestinal transplant. These receptors all stem from a human donor who received an intestinal transplant.

The rearrangement joins TRBV28 to TRBJ2-3; 13 bases agree with TRBD2. Germline CDR1 and CDR2: MDHEN and SYDVKM. V lost 6 bases, J lost 1 base, and 7 bases stayed unmatched. This CDR3 contains 17 residues. CDR3 sequence (DNA): TGTGCCAGCAGGGGGACTAGCGGGACCGGGGGCACAGATACGCAGTATTTT. It is translated as CASRGTSGTGGTDTQYF.

The chain combines TRBV14 with TRBJ2-7; D is unclear. Germline V lookup: CDR1 SGHDN, CDR2 FVKESK. The CDR3 extends over 15 amino acids. Trimming took off 0 bases at V and 4 bases at J, with 13 bases between the two ends. As DNA, the CDR3 is TGTGCCAGCAGCCAAGAGGGGTGGGCTGGTTACGAGCAGTACTTC. Translated, it gives CASSQEGWAGYEQYF.

The V and J genes are TRBV6-6 and TRBJ1-2; 8 nucleotides align to TRBD1. The CDR3 spans 15 residues. The germline V gene has CDR1 MNHNY and CDR2 SVGAGI (reference sequence). Losses at the gene ends were 6 bases for V and 3 bases for J; bases not matched to a gene: 9. CDR3 protein: CASSRLGQGDYGYTF. The CDR3 DNA follows: TGTGCCAGCAGCCGCCTAGGACAGGGCGACTATGGCTACACCTTC.

The CDR3 coding sequence is TGTGCCAGCTCACCGGGGACTAGCGGGAGAAAGCAGTTCTTC. Amino acids: CASSPGTSGRKQFF. V and J are TRBV18 and TRBJ2-1; 14 bases line up with TRBD2. V lost 3 bases and J lost 11; bases outside the gene matches: 3. Germline CDR1 and CDR2: KGHSH and LQKENI. The CDR3 extends over 14 amino acids.

The gene calls are TRBV28 and TRBJ1-1; D unclear. This CDR3 has 13 residues. Germline values: CDR1 MDHEN, CDR2 SYDVKM. V gave up 6 bases and J gave up 0 bases, with 8 bases separating them. DNA for the CDR3: TGTGCCAGCAGAGGACGGATGAACACTGAAGCTTTCTTT. Translation gives CASRGRMNTEAFF.

This clone appeared a single time. The chain is built from TRBV2 and TRBJ2-1, with 9 bases matching TRBD1. The germline gives CDR1 SNHLY, CDR2 FYNNEI. Trimming cost V 7 bases and J 2 bases; bases outside gene matches: 6. There are 15 residues in the CDR3. In DNA form, the CDR3 reads TGTGCCAGCATAAAGGGACAGGGCCCCTACAATGAGCAGTTCTTC. This encodes CASIKGQGPYNEQFF. Full variable domain (outside the CDR3, taken from reference TRBV2 and TRBJ2-1): EPEVTQTPSHQVTQMGQEVILRCVPISNHLYFYWYRQILGQKVEFLVSFYNNEISEKSEIFDDQFSVERPDGSNFTLKIRSTKLEDSAMYFCASIKGQGPYNEQFFGPGTRLTVL.

This chain connects TRBV6-1 to TRBJ2-7; TRBD1 aligns across 7 bases. The V segment lost 7 bases and the J segment 4 bases; nucleotides outside the gene matches: 7. Looked up from germline, CDR1 is MNHNS and CDR2 is SASEGT. The CDR3 covers 13 residues. CDR3 region: CASNIDRVYEQYF. As DNA, the CDR3 is TGTGCCAGCAACATAGACAGGGTGTACGAGCAGTACTTC.

The chain uses TRBV7-9 and TRBJ2-2; a weak D match, TRBD2 (5 bases). Trimming removed 5 bases at V and 3 bases at J, with 13 bases between. The CDR3 runs to 15 residues. CDR1 is SEHNR and CDR2 is FQNEAQ in the germline V gene (reference sequence). The CDR3 nucleotides are TGTGCCAGCAGCCCTCGAGCGGAGGACACCGGGGAGCTGTTTTTT. This codes for CASSPRAEDTGELFF.

V is TRBV2 and J is TRBJ1-5, with 7 bases fitting TRBD1. V gave up 5 bases and J gave up 4 bases; unmatched junction bases: 5. This CDR3 is built from 14 residues. Germline CDR1 and CDR2: SNHLY and FYNNEI. Here the CDR3 reads CASSRDSLNQPQHF. DNA of the CDR3: TGTGCCAGCAGTCGGGACAGTTTAAATCAGCCCCAGCATTTT.

V usage is TRBV28 and J usage is TRBJ1-3, with TRBD1 identical over 7 bases. The V segment lost 2 bases and the J segment 9 bases; nucleotides outside the gene matches: 10. The CDR3 runs 15 residues. From germline, CDR1 is MDHEN and CDR2 SYDVKM. CDR3 amino acids: CASSLVPGQAVTIYF. CDR3 DNA: TGTGCCAGCAGTTTAGTTCCTGGACAGGCGGTCACCATATATTTT.

This chain links TRBV10-3 with TRBJ1-1, with D perhaps TRBD1 (5 bases). The V end was cut by 3 bases, the J end by 3 bases, with 14 bases between. CDR1 and CDR2 from the germline V gene are ENHRY and SYGVKD. This CDR3 comprises 15 residues. CDR3 bases: TGTGCCATCAGTGACCCCGGGACGGATGACACTGAAGCTTTCTTT. Translated: CAISDPGTDDTEAFF.

The V and J genes are TRBV19 and TRBJ2-2; 8 nucleotides match TRBD2. Per the germline V gene, CDR1 is LNHDA and CDR2 is SQIVND (reference sequence). There are 15 residues in the CDR3. V shed 5 bases and J 3 bases; nucleotides not matched to a gene: 5. The CDR3 DNA reads TGTGCCAGTAGTTCCAGCGGGAGTGACACCGGGGAGCTGTTTTTT. This gives the protein CASSSSGSDTGELFF.

V gene TRBV10-3 combines with J gene TRBJ2-5; the match to TRBD1 covers 7 bases. Judging by the DNA end, TRBJ2-7 fits better; the J call may be wrong. Germline CDR1 is ENHRY and CDR2 is SYGVKD. The CDR3 spans 13 residues. The CDR3 is CATATGDQFEQYF. The CDR3 nucleotides read TGTGCCACCGCTACAGGGGATCAATTCGAGCAGTACTTC.

This chain links TRBV19 with TRBJ1-4; D not resolved. The germline CDR1 and CDR2 sequences are LNHDA and SQIVND (reference sequence). V dropped 9 bases and J dropped 8 bases, with 28 bases sitting between them. CDR3 size: 17 residues. CDR3 coding DNA: TGTGCCAGCCAGAAAGTAGTAACAGAAAGCGAACGAGAAAAACTGTTTTTT. Translating gives CASQKVVTESEREKLFF.

The chain has TRBV2 and TRBJ1-3, with TRBD1 as a possible D gene (5 bases). Trimming removed 6 bases at V and 0 bases at J, with 12 bases between. The CDR3 consists of 15 residues. Germline V gene sequence: CDR1 SNHLY, CDR2 FYNNEI. CDR3 loop: CASRDDSYSGNTIYF. In nucleotides, the CDR3 is TGTGCCAGCAGAGATGACAGCTACTCTGGAAACACCATATATTTT.

The chain joins TRBV27 to TRBJ2-7; D gene unclear. Germline V lookup: CDR1 MNHEY, CDR2 SMNVEV (reference sequence). Trimming removed 4 bases at V and 0 bases at J, with 4 bases between. This CDR3 is 12 amino acids long. In DNA form, the CDR3 reads TGTGCCAGCAGTTCTGGCTCCTACGAGCAGTACTTC. Encoded protein: CASSSGSYEQYF.

A single count supports this clone. One end of the junction does not line up with germline, which may come from a read error. This same CDR3 is encoded by further DNA sequences in the sample. V and J are TRBV27 and TRBJ2-1, with D perhaps being TRBD1 or TRBD2 (6 bases each). CDR3 length: 14 amino acids. The germline CDR1 and CDR2 sequences are MNHEY and SMNVEV (reference sequence). CDR3 sequence: CASSPRLGGLEQFF. For the CDR3, the DNA is TGTGCTAGCAGCCCCAGACTAGGGGGGCTTGAGCAGTTCTTC.

This sequence joins TRBV28 and TRBJ2-5, with 7 bases matching TRBD2. V dropped 6 bases and J dropped 0; count of bases not matched to a gene: 4. CDR1 and CDR2 (germline): MDHEN, SYDVKM. The CDR3 has 14 amino acids. The CDR3 loop is CASRQTSYQETQYF. The CDR3 bases are TGTGCCAGCAGGCAGACTAGCTACCAAGAGACCCAGTACTTC.

The chain is built from TRBV5-8 and TRBJ2-1; 13 bases agree with TRBD2. CDR1 is SGHTS, CDR2 YDEGEE, per germline. V dropped 9 bases and J dropped 0; count of bases not matched to a gene: 3. The CDR3 length is 15 residues. The CDR3 region is CATRTSGSSYNEQFF. In DNA form, the CDR3 reads TGTGCCACCCGGACTAGCGGGAGCTCCTACAATGAGCAGTTCTTC.

V usage is TRBV6-4 and J usage is TRBJ1-1, with a tentative D call TRBD1 (6 bases). The CDR3 runs 14 residues. Per the germline V gene, CDR1 is MRHNA and CDR2 is SNTAGT. Trimming removed 0 bases from V and 4 bases from J, with 9 bases in between. CDR3 amino acids: CASSDSRRGTEAFF. In nucleotides, the CDR3 is TGTGCCAGCAGTGACTCGCGCAGGGGCACTGAAGCTTTCTTT.

This rearrangement joins TRBV2 to TRBJ2-7; tentatively, D is TRBD1 or TRBD2 (5 bases each). The CDR3 runs to 14 residues. Germline CDR1 SNHLY, CDR2 FYNNEI. V lost 7 bases, J lost 3 bases, and 16 bases lay in between. This chain's CDR3 is CASNLERGFYEQYF. The DNA of the CDR3 is TGTGCCAGCAACCTGGAGAGGGGTTTCTACGAGCAGTACTTC.

The CDR3 sequence is CASSRGDSGAFF. The DNA for the CDR3 is TGTGCCAGCAGCCGAGGGGACTCCGGGGCTTTCTTT. The chain is built from TRBV7-9 and TRBJ1-1, with a weak D call TRBD1 (5 bases). This CDR3 has 12 amino acids. CDR1 is SEHNR, CDR2 FQNEAQ, per germline (reference sequence). Between the trimmed V and J ends, which lost 5 bases and 11 bases, there was a span of 15 bases.

The chain recombines TRBV18 with TRBJ2-7; unclear D gene. The CDR3 extends over 13 amino acids. V dropped 2 bases and J dropped 3 bases, with 8 bases sitting between them. Germline V gene lookup returns CDR1 KGHSH and CDR2 LQKENI. CDR3 in amino acids: CASSPIEGYEQYF. CDR3 coding DNA: TGTGCCAGCTCACCAATCGAAGGCTACGAGCAGTACTTC.

This chain connects TRBV27 to TRBJ1-1; D uncertain. The germline V and J ends were trimmed by 8 bases and 6 bases, with 10 bases remaining between them. The CDR3 extends over 11 amino acids. CDR1 is MNHEY and CDR2 is SMNVEV in the germline V gene (reference sequence). The CDR3 DNA reads TGTGCCAGCCGTCTTTTCTCTGAAGCTTTCTTT. Amino acids: CASRLFSEAFF.

The rearrangement uses TRBV6-9 and TRBJ2-7; 8 bases align to TRBD2. Germline CDR1 and CDR2: MNHGY and SVAAGI. V dropped 5 bases and J dropped 5; count of bases not matched to a gene: 23. The CDR3 runs 19 residues. Written as DNA, the CDR3 is TGTGCCAGCAGTCCCCGAGAGCGGGAGAGCTCCCCTTGGACCCACGAGCAGTACTTC. Amino acid sequence: CASSPRERESSPWTHEQYF.

V and J are TRBV18 and TRBJ2-7; TRBD2 aligns across 11 bases. The CDR3 loop spans 20 amino acids. Germline lookup yields CDR1 KGHSH and CDR2 LQKENI. With 3 bases clipped from V and 5 bases from J, the junction kept 21 bases outside the gene matches. In DNA, the CDR3 is TGTGCCAGCTCACCCCTTCCCGGTGGGGGCGGCGGGACTAGCGGTAACGAGCAGTACTTC. Translated, it gives CASSPLPGGGGGTSGNEQYF.

This clone was picked up one time. CDR3 in amino acids: CASSIGDQPQHF. In nucleotides, the CDR3 is TGTGCCAGTAGTATAGGTGATCAGCCCCAGCATTTT. The chain uses TRBV19 and TRBJ1-5; D uncertain. Trimming took off 1 base at V and 5 bases at J, with 3 bases between the two ends. Germline V gives CDR1 LNHDA, CDR2 SQIVND (reference sequence). This CDR3 is 12 amino acids long.

J is TRBJ1-3 and V is TRBV15, with a weak D call TRBD1 (6 bases). The CDR3 contains 16 residues. Trimming cost V 3 bases and J 8 bases, with 20 bases left between them. Germline V gives CDR1 LNHNV, CDR2 YYDKDF (reference sequence). CDR3 in amino acids: CATSRDRDPEGDTIYF. The CDR3 region has the DNA TGTGCCACCAGCAGGGACAGAGACCCTGAAGGGGACACCATATATTTT.

V is TRBV19 and J is TRBJ1-1; tentatively, D is TRBD1 (6 bases). The CDR3 has 13 residues. CDR1 is LNHDA and CDR2 is SQIVND in the germline V gene (reference sequence). V gave up 7 bases and J gave up 6 bases, with 15 bases separating them. DNA for the CDR3: TGTGCCAGTATCCCCTGGGGGGGGCCTGAAGCTTTCTTT. Translation gives CASIPWGGPEAFF.

J is TRBJ2-1 and V is TRBV7-8; 8 bases map to TRBD2. Trimming at V came to 5 bases and at J to 0 bases, leaving 15 bases not matched to a gene. CDR1 is SGHVS and CDR2 is FQNEAQ in the germline V gene. The CDR3 has 19 amino acids. CDR3 in amino acids: CASSPRGGLAGSSYNEQFF. Here the CDR3 DNA reads TGTGCCAGCAGCCCGAGGGGGGGGCTAGCGGGCAGCTCCTACAATGAGCAGTTCTTC.